This entry features one TCR beta chain sequence. Its antigen is still unknown. The donors, all healthy, were Caucasians living in Russia, aged about 6 to 95. Every participating donor contributed roughly 9.6 milliliters of peripheral blood through a draw. Samples each yielded at least 6 micrograms of total RNA. Alongside a J-beta primer mix, a sample-barcoded 5' primer served in a second PCR lasting roughly 6 to 11 cycles. TCRdb reanalysed the 5' RACE reads using MiXCR and keeps one entry per CDR3 protein. The repertoire includes some 640,000 distinct CDR3 sequences, approximately 30% of them detected once, and 15% to 18% sits in the top ten. The CDR3 sequence is 14 residues long. V was trimmed by 9 bases and J by 4 bases, leaving 17 bases between them. The data belong to a study of blood T cells in healthy people across ages. Overall study findings and caveats: Aged donors had fewer naive CD4+ cells and lower diversity than long-lived donors.

This rearrangement joins TRBV12-3 or TRBV12-4 to TRBJ2-3; TRBD2 is a possible D gene (6 bases). This sequence originates from a woman aged 80 or over in good health. The sequenced material came from blood. The CDR3 nucleotides read TGTGCCAGTCGCCTGGGGGGTGGAGCAGATACGCAGTATTTT. Protein sequence: CASRLGGGADTQYF.